The 8 T cell receptor beta chains given below trace back to one sample, sequenced in a study of brain T cells in children with intractable seizures. Time point reported: blood from clinic visit 5 months post-surgery; TSC patient then seizure free. Using immunoSEQ multiplex PCR, the repertoire was profiled, and TCRdb retains in-frame clones only, with some absent. The sample contains about 340,000 clones, roughly 93% of which appear only once. The sequenced sample was peripheral blood, obtained 5 to 6 months after surgery. The receptors shown here come from a boy younger than two with tuberous sclerosis and intractable seizures.

The chain has TRBV5-4 and TRBJ2-3, with D hard to call. Germline lookup yields CDR1 SGHNT and CDR2 YYREEE (reference sequence). This CDR3 is built from 12 residues. V dropped 1 base and J dropped 6 bases, with 6 bases sitting between them. The CDR3 DNA follows: TGTGCCAGCAGCTTGAGAAGGGATACGCAGTATTTT. Translated: CASSLRRDTQYF.

This clone was seen a single time. J is TRBJ2-3 and V is TRBV6-5; 8 bases align to TRBD1. CDR1 and CDR2 (germline): MNHEY, SVGAGI. Trimming took 4 bases from V and 4 from J; bases not matched to a gene: 4. The CDR3 spans 14 residues. CDR3 region: CASSFRGPADTQYF. The CDR3 nucleotides read TGTGCCAGCAGTTTCAGGGGGCCGGCAGATACGCAGTATTTT.

The chain combines TRBV4-1 with TRBJ1-1; D unclear. Trimming shortened V by 4 bases and J by 0 bases, and 12 bases separated the two germline ends. Germline V gene lookup returns CDR1 MGHRA and CDR2 YSYEKL. There are 15 residues in the CDR3. The CDR3 nucleotides read TGCGCCAGCAGCCTCCGACATCCTATGAACACTGAAGCTTTCTTT. It specifies CASSLRHPMNTEAFF.

The CDR3 DNA is TGTGCCAGCAGTCGAACAGTCACGAACACTGAAGCTTTCTTT. Translation gives CASSRTVTNTEAFF. This chain joins TRBV6-5 and TRBJ1-1; D gene ambiguous. V was cut by 5 bases and J by 1 base, with 11 bases left in between. This CDR3 spans 14 amino acids. Germline V gene lookup returns CDR1 MNHEY and CDR2 SVGAGI.

This clone came up a few times. The rearrangement joins TRBV3-1 (or the pseudogene TRBV3-2) to TRBJ1-2; D gene unclear. The germline V gene encodes CDR1 LGHDT and CDR2 YNNKEL (reference sequence). V was pared by 0 bases and J by 3 bases, with 14 bases between. The CDR3 consists of 16 residues. CDR3 amino acids: CASSQDRADYYYGYTF. As DNA, the CDR3 is TGTGCCAGCAGCCAAGATAGGGCAGATTACTACTATGGCTACACCTTC.

This rearrangement joins TRBV7-8 to TRBJ2-5; D gene uncertain. Germline V gene sequence: CDR1 SGHVS, CDR2 FQNEAQ. The CDR3 length is 13 residues. V lost 5 bases and J 7 bases, leaving 14 bases between the germline ends. CDR3 nucleotide sequence: TGTGCCAGCAGCCCTAGGGATGAGGTGACCCAGTACTTC. Translated: CASSPRDEVTQYF. Full variable domain (rest looked up from reference TRBV7-8 and TRBJ2-5): GAGVSQSPRYKVAKRGQDVALRCDPISGHVSLFWYQQALGQGPEFLTYFQNEAQLDKSGLPSDRFFAERPEGSVSTLKIQRTQQEDSAVYLCASSPRDEVTQYFGPGTRLLVL.

The genes are TRBV3-1 (or the pseudogene TRBV3-2) and TRBJ2-2; 9 bases are shared with TRBD1. The V gene's germline CDR1 is LGHDT and CDR2 YNNKEL (reference sequence). The ends lost 5 bases at V and 6 bases at J; junction bases unmatched: 10. The length of the CDR3 is 16 residues. The CDR3 region is CASSKAGQGWAGELFF. The CDR3, as DNA: TGTGCCAGCAGCAAAGCTGGACAGGGGTGGGCCGGGGAGCTGTTTTTT.

A single count supports this clone. V is TRBV24-1 and J is TRBJ2-7, with D tentatively TRBD1 (7 bases). Germline values: CDR1 KGHDR, CDR2 SFDVKD. With 0 bases removed from V and 1 base from J, the gap between germline ends came to 15 bases. The CDR3 is 17 residues long. CDR3 residues: CATSDLTCGTASYEQYF. The CDR3 bases are TGTGCCACCAGTGATTTGACTTGCGGGACAGCGTCCTACGAGCAGTACTTC.